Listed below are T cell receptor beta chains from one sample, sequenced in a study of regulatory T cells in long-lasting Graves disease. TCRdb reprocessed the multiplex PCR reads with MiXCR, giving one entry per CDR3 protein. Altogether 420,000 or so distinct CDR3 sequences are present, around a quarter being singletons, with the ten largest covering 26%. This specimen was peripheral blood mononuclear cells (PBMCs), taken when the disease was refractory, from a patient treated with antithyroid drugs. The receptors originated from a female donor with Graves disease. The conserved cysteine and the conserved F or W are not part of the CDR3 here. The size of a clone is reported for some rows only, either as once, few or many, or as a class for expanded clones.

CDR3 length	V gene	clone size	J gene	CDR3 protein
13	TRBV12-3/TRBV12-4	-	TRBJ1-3	ASSLEGGTGNTIY
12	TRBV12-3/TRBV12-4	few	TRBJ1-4	ASSFGQGHEKLF
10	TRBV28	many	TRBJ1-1	ASRAVDTEAF
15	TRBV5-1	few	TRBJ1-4	ASSLAGQSGINEKLF
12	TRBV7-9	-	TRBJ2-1	ASSFLDSYNEQF
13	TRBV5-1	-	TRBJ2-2	DSSPGLEGTGELF
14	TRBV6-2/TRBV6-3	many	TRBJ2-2	ASSYRQGTNTGELF
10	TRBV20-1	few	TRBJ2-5	STTPGIETQY
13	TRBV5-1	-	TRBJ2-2	ASSSASGVGGELF
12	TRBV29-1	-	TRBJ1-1	SVRLLRRGTEAF
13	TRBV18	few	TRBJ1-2	ASSPAVTGTGGYT
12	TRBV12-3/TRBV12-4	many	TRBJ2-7	ASSRGQGQGEQY
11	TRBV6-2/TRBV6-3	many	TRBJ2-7	ASSYHQTYEQY
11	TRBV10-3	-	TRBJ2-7	AITPGTSYEQY
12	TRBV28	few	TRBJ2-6	ASTVASGANVLT
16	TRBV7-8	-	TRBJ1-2	ASSSQSGWTRENYGYT